This paragraph reports one T cell receptor (beta chain). This record comes from a study of cytomegalovirus exposure and HLA in healthy donors. Germline V gene sequence: CDR1 SGHRS, CDR2 YFSETQ. The CDR3 loop spans 14 amino acids. The V segment lost 4 bases and the J segment 5 bases; nucleotides outside the gene matches: 8. The study ran its PCR with 60 Vbeta and 13 Jbeta primers. The table came from immunoSEQ multiplex PCR; TCRdb's copy has only in-frame clones and leaves some out. This table has about 150,000 clones, approximately 61% appearing once. The sample consisted of PBMCs. This clonotype was sampled from a middle-aged woman in good health and CMV-seronegative. The chain recombines TRBV5-1 with TRBJ1-1, with 7 nucleotides matching TRBD1. For the CDR3, the DNA is TGCGCCAGCAGCGGAACAGGGGCTGGGACTGAAGCTTTCTTT. This codes for CASSGTGAGTEAFF.